Listed below are T cell receptor beta chains from one sample, sequenced in a study of blood T cell repertoires in COVID-19. Sequenced by immunoSEQ multiplex PCR; TCRdb stores in-frame clones only, minus some. This table has 200,000 or so clones, about 83% appearing once. Sequenced input: peripheral blood. The receptors come from a woman aged 70 to 79 with active or convalescent COVID-19. Both conserved end residues are part of each CDR3. The D gene is left open where the match is weak. Size is omitted from some rows. Given values are once, few, many or a class for expanded clones.

NA	NA	TRBV29-1	TRBJ1-2	TGCAGCGCCGACGAGGGCGGAGAGTTGGGGGGCTACACCTTC	CSADEGGELGGYTF
few	NA	TRBV28	TRBJ2-5	TGTGCCAGCAGTTTGTGGCCTTCGTACCAAGAGACCCAGTACTTC	CASSLWPSYQETQYF
NA	NA	TRBV6-5	TRBJ1-6	TGTGCCAGCACCCCGCGCGGCAGTTATAATTCACCCCTCCACTTT	CASTPRGSYNSPLHF
NA	NA	TRBV6-1	TRBJ2-1	TGTGCCAGCAGTGAGAGGGGGATCCATGAGCAGTTCTTC	CASSERGIHEQFF
once	NA	TRBV12-3/TRBV12-4	TRBJ1-1	TGTGCCAGCAGTCTATCCCAGAACACTGAAGCTTTCTTT	CASSLSQNTEAFF
NA	TRBD1	TRBV7-8	TRBJ1-5	TGTGCCAGCAGCTTAGCGCTCGGACAGGGGGATCAGCCCCAGCATTTT	CASSLALGQGDQPQHF
NA	NA	TRBV3-1/TRBV3-2	TRBJ1-3	TGTGCCAGCAGCCAAGATCCGGGGAGGGCTGGAAACACCATATATTTT	CASSQDPGRAGNTIYF
NA	TRBD1	TRBV27	TRBJ2-4	TGTGCCAGCAGTTTATATGGGACAGGAGATTTGGTAGTGGCCAAAAACATTCAGTACTTC	CASSLYGTGDLVVAKNIQYF
NA	NA	TRBV7-3	TRBJ1-5	TGTGCCAGCAGCAACCCGACAGGCGACGTTCATAGCAATCAGCCCCAGCATTTT	CASSNPTGDVHSNQPQHF
NA	NA	TRBV4-2	TRBJ2-7	TGTGCCAGCAGCCACGTAAACAGGGTCCCCTACGAGCAGTACTTC	CASSHVNRVPYEQYF
NA	TRBD1	TRBV19	TRBJ2-7	TGTGCCAGTAGTACCCCCGGACAGGGCTCCTACGAGCAGTACTTC	CASSTPGQGSYEQYF
once	TRBD2	TRBV5-1	TRBJ2-2	TGCGCCAGCAGCTTGGCTAGCGGGAGGGTAATCACCGGGGAGCTGTTTTTT	CASSLASGRVITGELFF
NA	NA	TRBV5-4	TRBJ2-5	TGTGCCAGCAGCTTGAGAATAGAGGGGGGGACCTGGTACTTC	CASSLRIEGGTWYF
NA	NA	TRBV28	TRBJ1-2	TGTGCCAGCAGTCTAAGCTCGACTCAGAACTATGGCTACACCTTC	CASSLSSTQNYGYTF
few	TRBD1	TRBV6-1	TRBJ1-6	TGTGCCAGCAGTGAGGGACAGGGATTAGGTTCACCCCTCCACTTT	CASSEGQGLGSPLHF
NA	NA	TRBV6-5	TRBJ2-3	TGTGCCAGCAGTCCGTATCCGTCCCGGGTGGAGTATTTT	CASSPYPSRVEYF
NA	TRBD1	TRBV7-8	TRBJ2-7	TGTGCCAGCAGCTTAGGGACAGGGTCCCTCGAGCAGTACTTC	CASSLGTGSLEQYF
NA	TRBD2	TRBV2	TRBJ2-5	TGTGCCAGCAGGACCTGGACTAGCCAAGAGACCCAGTACTTC	CASRTWTSQETQYF
NA	TRBD1	TRBV6-6	TRBJ1-1	TGTGCCAGCAGCCCTCCCCTCACAGGGGGCAATACTGAAGCTTTCTTT	CASSPPLTGGNTEAFF
NA	TRBD1	TRBV19	TRBJ1-2	TGTGCCAGTAGTAAAGGGGGCGCTTACTATGGCTACACCTTC	CASSKGGAYYGYTF
NA	TRBD1	TRBV7-2	TRBJ1-2	TGTGCCAGCAGCTGGGACAGGTCCAGACTCCATGGCTACACCTTC	CASSWDRSRLHGYTF
NA	NA	TRBV5-1	TRBJ2-3	TGCGCCAGCAGCTTGGCAGGGACAACACCGGAAGATACGCAGTATTTT	CASSLAGTTPEDTQYF
NA	NA	TRBV6-5	TRBJ1-5	TGTGCCAGCAGTTACCGGGGGGTCGGGAATCAGCCCCAGCATTTT	CASSYRGVGNQPQHF
NA	NA	TRBV6-5	TRBJ2-3	TGTGCCAGCACCTCCAGCACAGATACGCAGTATTTT	CASTSSTDTQYF
NA	TRBD1	TRBV7-9	TRBJ2-1	TGTGCCAGCAGCCAAAAGGGGGCGGATAGCGATGAGCAGTTCTTC	CASSQKGADSDEQFF
NA	TRBD1	TRBV3-1/TRBV3-2	TRBJ2-5	TGTGCCAGCAGCCAAGTCATGACAGGGTCGGGGACCCAGTACTTC	CASSQVMTGSGTQYF
NA	NA	TRBV14	TRBJ1-2	TGTGCCAGCAGCCACACAGACAACTATGGCTACACCTTC	CASSHTDNYGYTF
NA	TRBD1	TRBV25-1	TRBJ2-7	TGTGCCAGCAGTGCGGACAGGGGGAACTACGAGCAGTACTTC	CASSADRGNYEQYF
NA	TRBD2	TRBV9	TRBJ2-6	TGTGCCAGCAGCGTACTGGGACTAGCGTTTTCTGGGGCCAACGTCCTGACTTTC	CASSVLGLAFSGANVLTF